Each of the 17 T cell receptor beta chains below was sequenced from the same sample in a study of beta chain features in type 1 diabetes. Since all of the isolated RNA was reverse transcribed, expressed TCRB transcripts were what got sequenced. This table comes from immunoSEQ multiplex PCR, and its TCRdb copy is limited to in-frame clones, with some not included. Here the sample spans about 400,000 clones, around an eighth being singletons. Regarding the study as a whole: In all four CD4+ subsets, TCRB CDR3 length was significantly, moderately reduced in type 1 diabetes.

These receptors' targets are unknown. Sequencing input: naive CD4+ T cells from blood. These receptor sequences come from a woman between 18 and 30 years old with type 1 diabetes.

This clone was seen only a few times. The chain joins TRBV28 to TRBJ2-4; 7 positions agree with TRBD2. With V trimmed by 3 bases and J by 7 bases, 9 bases remained unmatched. This CDR3 is built from 15 residues. Germline CDR1 and CDR2: MDHEN and SYDVKM. For the CDR3, the DNA is TGTGCCAGCAGTTTGTTGGTGGGAGGGCCGAACATTCAGTACTTC. It translates to CASSLLVGGPNIQYF.

A few counts support this clone. This chain joins TRBV6-6 and TRBJ2-7, with 8 bases aligning to TRBD1. V gave up 2 bases and J gave up 6 bases; unmatched junction bases: 9. The CDR3 has 15 amino acids. The germline V gene encodes CDR1 MNHNY and CDR2 SVGAGI (reference sequence). The CDR3 loop is CASSYDTTTGGEQYF. CDR3 nucleotide sequence: TGTGCCAGCAGTTACGACACCACTACAGGGGGCGAGCAGTACTTC.

The V call is TRBV7-2, the J call TRBJ2-5, with D hard to call. Germline loops: CDR1 SGHTA, CDR2 FQGNSA. The CDR3 consists of 14 residues. V dropped 1 base and J dropped 1 base, with 7 bases sitting between them. This CDR3 is CASSLGAAQETQYF. The DNA for the CDR3 is TGTGCCAGCAGCTTAGGGGCAGCCCAAGAGACCCAGTACTTC.

This clone has only a few counts. J is TRBJ1-5 and V is TRBV27; no clear D. This CDR3 is built from 17 residues. V lost 3 bases and J 0 bases, leaving 15 bases between the germline ends. The germline CDR1 and CDR2 sequences are MNHEY and SMNVEV (reference sequence). CDR3 residues: CASSLGRDTYSNQPQHF. The CDR3 bases are TGTGCCAGCAGTTTGGGCAGAGATACCTATAGCAATCAGCCCCAGCATTTT.

The chain couples TRBV4-1 to TRBJ2-3; 13 bases match TRBD2. V shed 4 bases and J 5 bases; nucleotides not matched to a gene: 6. The CDR3 sequence is 16 residues long. Germline values: CDR1 MGHRA, CDR2 YSYEKL. The CDR3 is CASSRGLAGAKDTQYF. CDR3 sequence (DNA): TGCGCCAGCAGCCGCGGACTAGCGGGGGCCAAAGATACGCAGTATTTT.

The rearrangement uses TRBV5-6 and TRBJ1-5; 9 bases are a match to TRBD1. The V segment lost 0 bases and the J segment 5 bases; nucleotides outside the gene matches: 3. The CDR3 has 15 residues. The V gene's germline CDR1 is SGHDT and CDR2 YYEEEE. The CDR3 loop reads CASSLADRGDQPQHF. The DNA for the CDR3 is TGTGCCAGCAGCTTGGCCGACAGGGGGGATCAGCCCCAGCATTTT.

V is TRBV7-2 and J is TRBJ1-5; tentatively, D is TRBD1 (6 bases). This CDR3 region has 15 residues. V lost 2 bases, J lost 5 bases, and 13 bases lay in between. The germline V gene has CDR1 SGHTA and CDR2 FQGNSA. The CDR3, as DNA: TGTGCCAGCAGCTTAACGACAGGTGCCGATCAGCCCCAGCATTTT. Protein: CASSLTTGADQPQHF.

V usage is TRBV5-1 and J usage is TRBJ2-1; 7 bases line up with TRBD2. This CDR3 spans 15 amino acids. CDR1 is SGHRS, CDR2 YFSETQ, per germline. V lost 2 bases to trimming and J lost 4 bases; unmatched junction nucleotides: 6. CDR3 nucleotide sequence: TGCGCCAGCAGCTTCCTAGCGGAGAGGTACAATGAGCAGTTCTTC. Translating gives CASSFLAERYNEQFF.

In this sample, this clone turned up a few times. V and J are TRBV4-3 and TRBJ1-2; 7 bases fit TRBD1. Germline V lookup: CDR1 LGHNA, CDR2 YSLEER. The CDR3 is 17 amino acids. Germline trimming cut 4 bases from V and 0 bases from J; bases unmatched to any gene: 11. The CDR3 DNA is TGCGCCAGCAGCCGTACGTTCCGGGACAGAACTAACTATGGCTACACCTTC. This codes for CASSRTFRDRTNYGYTF.

The chain recombines TRBV2 with TRBJ2-7; TRBD2 aligns across 8 bases. The germline V gene has CDR1 SNHLY and CDR2 FYNNEI. This CDR3 is 14 amino acids long. V lost 8 bases and J lost 3; bases outside the gene matches: 9. The CDR3 sequence: CASSYERGGYEQYF. Written as DNA, the CDR3 is TGTGCCAGCTCCTACGAACGGGGGGGCTACGAGCAGTACTTC.

This clone was seen a few times. The chain uses TRBV5-8 and TRBJ1-4; weak D call: TRBD1 (5 bases). The CDR3 totals 13 residues. CDR1 SGHTS and CDR2 YDEGEE come from the germline V gene. The V gene lost 4 bases and the J gene lost 8 bases, with 12 bases spanning the gap. The CDR3 is CASSTYDREKLFF. The DNA for the CDR3 is TGTGCCAGCAGCACCTATGACAGAGAAAAACTGTTTTTT.

The chain carries TRBV5-1 and TRBJ1-1, with 9 bases fitting TRBD1. This CDR3 comprises 16 residues. Germline V lookup: CDR1 SGHRS, CDR2 YFSETQ. After removal of 4 bases from V and 5 bases from J, the junction contained 12 bases not matched to a gene. CDR3 sequence reads: CASSRIPQGAGTEAFF. CDR3 DNA: TGCGCCAGCAGCCGGATACCACAGGGGGCAGGAACTGAAGCTTTCTTT.

V usage is TRBV11-2 and J usage is TRBJ1-4, with 7 bases fitting TRBD1. The J segment lost 7 bases and the V segment lost 4 bases, leaving 6 bases of the junction unmatched. The CDR3 sequence is 14 residues long. CDR1 SGHAT and CDR2 FQNNGV come from the germline V gene. The CDR3 DNA sequence: TGTGCCAGCAGCTCGAGACAGGGTGGTGAAAAACTGTTTTTT. This sequence encodes CASSSRQGGEKLFF. Looking up the rest from reference TRBV11-2 and TRBJ1-4 gives the full variable domain: EAGVAQSPRYKIIEKRQSVAFWCNPISGHATLYWYQQILGQGPKLLIQFQNNGVVDDSQLPKDRFSAERLKGVDSTLKIQPAKLEDSAVYLCASSSRQGGEKLFFGSGTQLSVL.

The chain employs TRBV5-4 and TRBJ2-2, with 8 bases fitting TRBD1. V dropped 5 bases and J dropped 0; count of bases not matched to a gene: 3. The CDR3 sequence is 15 residues long. The germline gives CDR1 SGHNT, CDR2 YYREEE (reference sequence). The CDR3 sequence: CASSRQGPNTGELFF. The CDR3 nucleotides read TGTGCCAGCAGTCGACAGGGGCCGAACACCGGGGAGCTGTTTTTT.

The sample holds a few counts of this clone. V and J are TRBV6-5 and TRBJ1-1; D is perhaps TRBD1 (5 bases). V was shortened by 0 bases and J by 4 bases, with 9 bases between the two germline ends. The germline CDR1 and CDR2 sequences are MNHEY and SVGAGI. The CDR3 covers 14 residues. The DNA of the CDR3 is TGTGCCAGCAGTTACTCGAGACAGCTCACTGAAGCTTTCTTT. This codes for CASSYSRQLTEAFF.

The chain recombines TRBV20-1 with TRBJ2-1; a weak D match, TRBD2 (5 bases). V dropped 8 bases and J dropped 10 bases, with 12 bases sitting between them. The CDR3 runs 10 residues. CDR1 and CDR2 from the germline V gene are DFQATT and SNEGSKA (reference sequence). CDR3 nucleotide sequence: TGCAGTCCACCTGGGAGAGAGCAGTTCTTC. Its translation: CSPPGREQFF.

The V gene is TRBV25-1, the J gene TRBJ2-1; D is possibly TRBD2 (6 bases). From germline, CDR1 is MGHDK and CDR2 SYGVNS. This CDR3 is 16 amino acids long. V dropped 1 base and J dropped 4 bases, with 14 bases sitting between them. The CDR3 loop reads CASSELGTLVYNEQFF. The CDR3 DNA reads TGTGCCAGCAGTGAATTGGGGACTTTAGTATACAATGAGCAGTTCTTC.